One and the same sample provided the 26 T cell receptor beta chains below, sequenced in a study of blood T cell repertoires in COVID-19. Using immunoSEQ multiplex PCR, the repertoire was profiled, and TCRdb retains in-frame clones only, with some absent. In the table there are 65,000 to 75,000 clones, roughly 81% of which are singletons. Sequences were obtained from peripheral blood. The receptors come from a man at least 80 years old with acute or convalescent COVID-19.

The V gene is TRBV6-2 or TRBV6-3, the J gene TRBJ1-2; possible D gene TRBD1, 5 bases. From germline, CDR1 is MNHEY and CDR2 SVGEGT. This CDR3 region has 16 residues. V was shortened by 6 bases and J by 0 bases, with 17 bases between the two germline ends. The CDR3 DNA reads TGTGCCAGCAGCCACGGACGACAGCCGGCTAACTATGGCTACACCTTC. It is translated as CASSHGRQPANYGYTF.

The rearrangement joins TRBV29-1 to TRBJ2-1, with 8 bases lining up with TRBD2. Germline values: CDR1 SQVTM, CDR2 ANQGSEA. Trimming removed 6 bases from V and 3 bases from J; junction bases left unmatched: 4. This CDR3 has 13 amino acids. The CDR3 DNA reads TGCAGCGTCGGCGGGGGGAACTACAATGAGCAGTTCTTC. Its translation is CSVGGGNYNEQFF.

The chain couples TRBV5-1 to TRBJ1-5, with D perhaps TRBD1 (5 bases). Germline loops: CDR1 SGHRS, CDR2 YFSETQ. V lost 0 bases and J lost 0, with 10 bases in between. This CDR3 has 16 amino acids. In DNA form, the CDR3 reads TGCGCCAGCAGCTTGGGGCCCCAGGGTAGCAATCAGCCCCAGCATTTT. As protein: CASSLGPQGSNQPQHF. The whole variable domain, remainder taken from reference TRBV5-1 and TRBJ1-5, is KAGVTQTPRYLIKTRGQQVTLSCSPISGHRSVSWYQQTPGQGLQFLFEYFSETQRNKGNFPGRFSGRQFSNSRSEMNVSTLELGDSALYLCASSLGPQGSNQPQHFGDGTRLSIL.

The V gene is TRBV2, the J gene TRBJ2-1; D gene unclear. This CDR3 is 11 amino acids long. Germline CDR1 reads SNHLY; CDR2 reads FYNNEI. V lost 5 bases to trimming and J lost 7 bases, with 6 bases between them. CDR3 nucleotides: TGTGCCAGCAGTCTCCGGAATGAGCAGTTCTTC. Translation gives CASSLRNEQFF.

The chain is built from TRBV5-1 and TRBJ1-2, with 7 bases fitting TRBD1. The ends lost 3 bases at V and 0 bases at J; junction bases unmatched: 2. Germline values: CDR1 SGHRS, CDR2 YFSETQ. The CDR3 sequence is 14 residues long. The CDR3 region has the DNA TGCGCCAGCAGCTCGACAGGGACTAACTATGGCTACACCTTC. Translated: CASSSTGTNYGYTF.

This clone has more than one count but fewer than ten. The chain uses TRBV25-1 and TRBJ2-5; TRBD1 matches at 7 bases. This CDR3 has 15 residues. Germline V gene lookup returns CDR1 MGHDK and CDR2 SYGVNS. V dropped 5 bases and J dropped 3; count of bases not matched to a gene: 9. The CDR3 nucleotides read TGTGCCAGCAGTCCCCCCACAGGGGCAGAAGAGACCCAGTACTTC. Its translation is CASSPPTGAEETQYF.

This chain joins TRBV16 and TRBJ2-7; 7 positions match TRBD1. This CDR3 has 15 residues. J gave up 4 bases and V 2 bases, and 8 bases lay outside the gene matches. Germline assignment: CDR1 KGHSY and CDR2 FQNENV. The CDR3 loop reads CASSQLSGQQYEQYF. CDR3 in DNA: TGTGCCAGCAGCCAACTTTCGGGACAGCAGTACGAGCAGTACTTC.

This clone came up a few times. The chain joins TRBV5-5 to TRBJ2-7; 11 nucleotides agree with TRBD1. CDR1 is SGHKS and CDR2 is YYEKEE in the germline V gene (reference sequence). CDR3 size: 14 residues. V dropped 4 bases and J dropped 4; count of bases not matched to a gene: 4. CDR3 sequence (DNA): TGTGCCAGCAGCACGGACAGGGGGCTTTACGAGCAGTACTTC. It codes for CASSTDRGLYEQYF. Combining the CDR3 with reference TRBV5-5 and TRBJ2-7 gives the whole variable domain DAGVTQSPTHLIKTRGQQVTLRCSPISGHKSVSWYQQVLGQGPQFIFQYYEKEERGRGNFPDRFSARQFPNYSSELNVNALLLGDSALYLCASSTDRGLYEQYFGPGTRLTVT.

The chain links TRBV6-5 to TRBJ1-4, with 8 bases aligning to TRBD1. In germline, CDR1 is MNHEY, CDR2 SVGAGI. V lost 8 bases to trimming and J lost 4 bases; unmatched junction nucleotides: 3. This CDR3 region has 13 residues. CDR3 nucleotide sequence: TGTGCCAGCCACAGGGGGGGTAATGAAAAACTGTTTTTT. This gives the protein CASHRGGNEKLFF.

The V call is TRBV11-2, the J call TRBJ2-2, with 9 bases lining up with TRBD2. The CDR3 covers 15 residues. Trimming cost V 5 bases and J 4 bases; bases outside gene matches: 5. The V gene's germline CDR1 is SGHAT and CDR2 FQNNGV. In DNA form, the CDR3 reads TGTGCCAGCAGCCCCCTGACTAGCGGCACCGGGGAGCTGTTTTTT. It translates to CASSPLTSGTGELFF.

This chain connects TRBV5-8 to TRBJ1-2; 8 positions match TRBD1. Germline CDR1 is SGHTS and CDR2 is YDEGEE. This CDR3 has 16 amino acids. The J segment lost 5 bases and the V segment lost 0 bases, leaving 9 bases of the junction unmatched. The CDR3 protein is CASSLDGTGGLYGYTF. For the CDR3, the DNA is TGTGCCAGCAGCTTGGACGGGACAGGAGGCTTATATGGCTACACCTTC.

This chain links TRBV27 with TRBJ1-5; D perhaps matches TRBD1 (5 bases). This CDR3 has 15 residues. V was shortened by 5 bases and J by 9 bases, with 20 bases between the two germline ends. The V gene's germline CDR1 is MNHEY and CDR2 SMNVEV (reference sequence). In nucleotides, the CDR3 is TGTGCCAGCAGTATGGGAGGGGCGGCATGGTCGCCCCAGCATTTT. It translates to CASSMGGAAWSPQHF.

This chain joins TRBV3-1 (or the pseudogene TRBV3-2) and TRBJ1-1; tentative D call: TRBD1 (5 bases). Germline assignment: CDR1 LGHDT and CDR2 YNNKEL (reference sequence). Trimming removed 5 bases from V and 6 bases from J, with 13 bases in between. This CDR3 spans 13 amino acids. CDR3 nucleotides: TGTGCCAGCAGCGCCCGGGGGAGGGCTGAAGCTTTCTTT. This gives the protein CASSARGRAEAFF.

This clone was picked up a small number of times. The chain links TRBV7-2 to TRBJ2-7, with D possibly TRBD2 on 6 matching bases. CDR3 size: 14 residues. Germline V gene data show CDR1 as SGHTA and CDR2 as FQGNSA. V lost 4 bases to trimming and J lost 4 bases, with 14 bases between them. In DNA form, the CDR3 reads TGTGCCAGCAGCTCAGGGACTCTCGGGTACGAGCAGTACTTC. This gives the protein CASSSGTLGYEQYF.

The CDR3 nucleotides are TGTGCCAGCAGCATAAGCGGGGACCTCTACAATGAGCAGTTCTTC. Residues: CASSISGDLYNEQFF. This chain connects TRBV9 to TRBJ2-1; TRBD2 matches at 7 bases. This CDR3 region has 15 residues. J was trimmed by 3 bases and V by 4 bases; bases with no gene match: 7. Germline CDR1 and CDR2: SGDLS and YYNGEE.

This clone was seen only a few times. This chain connects TRBV14 to TRBJ2-7; D is possibly TRBD2 (6 bases). Looked up from germline, CDR1 is SGHDN and CDR2 is FVKESK. The CDR3 loop spans 13 amino acids. Trimming pared 1 base from V and 6 bases from J, leaving 10 bases between. CDR3 DNA: TGTGCCAGCAGCCAAGTACGGGGGAGCGAGCAGTACTTC. Translating it yields CASSQVRGSEQYF. The full variable domain, completed using reference TRBV14 and TRBJ2-7, is EAGVTQFPSHSVIEKGQTVTLRCDPISGHDNLYWYRRVMGKEIKFLLHFVKESKQDESGMPNNRFLAERTGGTYSTLKVQPAELEDSGVYFCASSQVRGSEQYFGPGTRLTVT.

The chain couples TRBV28 to TRBJ2-6; the D is unclear. Germline V gene lookup returns CDR1 MDHEN and CDR2 SYDVKM. V dropped 3 bases and J dropped 0 bases, with 12 bases sitting between them. The CDR3 is 17 amino acids. This chain's CDR3 is CASSFSYFSSGANVLTF. CDR3 DNA: TGTGCCAGCAGTTTCTCCTACTTTAGCTCTGGGGCCAACGTCCTGACTTTC.

V is TRBV5-4 and J is TRBJ1-1, with 9 bases matching TRBD1. CDR1 is SGHNT, CDR2 YYREEE, per germline (reference sequence). The V gene end was trimmed by 4 bases and the J gene end by 8 bases; junction bases not matched to a gene: 15. The CDR3 is made up of 16 amino acids. CDR3 nucleotides: TGTGCCAGCAGCCCTGAGCGGACAGGGGTACATCTCGAAGCTTTCTTT. This codes for CASSPERTGVHLEAFF.

The chain joins TRBV5-1 to TRBJ2-1; 9 bases agree with TRBD2. CDR3 size: 14 residues. Germline CDR1 is SGHRS and CDR2 is YFSETQ. The V gene end was trimmed by 2 bases and the J gene end by 5 bases; junction bases not matched to a gene: 2. The CDR3 DNA reads as TGCGCCAGCAGCTTCGGACTAGCGAACAATGAGCAGTTCTTC. This codes for CASSFGLANNEQFF. The full variable domain, its missing parts supplied by reference TRBV5-1 and TRBJ2-1, is KAGVTQTPRYLIKTRGQQVTLSCSPISGHRSVSWYQQTPGQGLQFLFEYFSETQRNKGNFPGRFSGRQFSNSRSEMNVSTLELGDSALYLCASSFGLANNEQFFGPGTRLTVL.

The gene calls are TRBV18 and TRBJ2-7, with D possibly being TRBD1 (5 bases). Germline V gene data show CDR1 as KGHSH and CDR2 as LQKENI. V shed 4 bases and J shed 3 bases, with 10 bases lying between them. The CDR3 has 13 amino acids. The DNA for the CDR3 is TGTGCCAGCTCACTGGGGCCCAACTACGAGCAGTACTTC. Protein: CASSLGPNYEQYF.

J is TRBJ2-7 and V is TRBV27; the match to TRBD2 covers 8 bases. Germline assignment: CDR1 MNHEY and CDR2 SMNVEV (reference sequence). The junction had 18 bases not matched to a gene; V was cut back by 3 bases and J by 2 bases. The CDR3 has 19 amino acids. This CDR3 reads CASSFRAMLTGLVPYEQYF. The DNA of the CDR3 is TGTGCCAGCAGTTTCCGAGCCATGCTGACGGGACTAGTTCCCTACGAGCAGTACTTC.

This chain uses TRBV6-5 with TRBJ2-3; TRBD2 agrees at 10 bases. Germline V gene sequence: CDR1 MNHEY, CDR2 SVGAGI. CDR3 length: 14 amino acids. The V segment lost 7 bases and the J segment 5 bases; nucleotides outside the gene matches: 6. This CDR3 reads CASTASGSEDTQYF. In nucleotides, the CDR3 is TGTGCCAGCACGGCTAGCGGGAGTGAAGATACGCAGTATTTT.

This chain links TRBV30 with TRBJ1-2, with 7 bases matching TRBD1. The CDR3 is 14 residues long. V trimming: 3 bases; J trimming: 3 bases; junction bases outside the gene matches: 7. Per germline, CDR1 GTSNPN and CDR2 SVGIG (reference sequence). The CDR3 is CAWRAKGQHYGYTF. The CDR3 region has the DNA TGTGCCTGGAGGGCAAAGGGACAGCACTATGGCTACACCTTC.

The chain carries TRBV5-1 and TRBJ2-7; 7 bases are shared with TRBD2. Germline V lookup: CDR1 SGHRS, CDR2 YFSETQ. The CDR3 has 14 residues. The junction had 5 bases not matched to a gene; V was cut back by 0 bases and J by 5 bases. CDR3 nucleotides: TGCGCCAGCAGCTTGGAAGCGGGGCTTAACGAGCAGTACTTC. Translation: CASSLEAGLNEQYF.

V is TRBV14 and J is TRBJ2-6; 7 bases fit TRBD1. CDR1 SGHDN and CDR2 FVKESK come from the germline V gene. CDR3 length equals 18 residues. With V trimmed by 4 bases and J by 0 bases, 9 bases remained unmatched. CDR3 bases: TGTGCCAGCAGCCCCCCCGGGACAGCGAGCTCTGGGGCCAACGTCCTGACTTTC. Translating gives CASSPPGTASSGANVLTF.

This clone was seen just once. This chain uses TRBV19 with TRBJ2-2; a possible D gene is TRBD2 (6 bases). Germline-derived CDR1 and CDR2 are LNHDA and SQIVND (reference sequence). CDR3 length: 14 amino acids. Between the trimmed V and J ends, which lost 5 bases and 9 bases, there was a span of 16 bases. In nucleotides, the CDR3 is TGTGCCAGTAGTCCGCGGGACCGCCCCTGGGAGCTGTTTTTT. Amino acid sequence: CASSPRDRPWELFF.